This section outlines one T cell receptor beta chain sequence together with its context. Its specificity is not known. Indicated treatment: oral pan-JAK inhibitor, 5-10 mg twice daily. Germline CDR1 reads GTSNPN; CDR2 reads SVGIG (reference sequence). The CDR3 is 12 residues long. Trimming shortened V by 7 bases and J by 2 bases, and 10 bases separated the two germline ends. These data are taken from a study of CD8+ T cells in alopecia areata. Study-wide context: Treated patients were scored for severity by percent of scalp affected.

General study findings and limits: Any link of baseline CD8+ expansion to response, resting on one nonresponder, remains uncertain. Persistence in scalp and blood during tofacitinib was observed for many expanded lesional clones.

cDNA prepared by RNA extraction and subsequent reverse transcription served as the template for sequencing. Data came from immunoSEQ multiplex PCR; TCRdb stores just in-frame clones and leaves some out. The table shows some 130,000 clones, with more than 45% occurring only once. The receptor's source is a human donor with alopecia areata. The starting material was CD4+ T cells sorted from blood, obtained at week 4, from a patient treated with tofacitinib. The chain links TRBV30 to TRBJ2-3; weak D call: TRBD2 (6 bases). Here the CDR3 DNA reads TGTGCCTCGGGAGCCTTCACAGATACGCAGTATTTT. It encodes CASGAFTDTQYF.